These T cell receptor beta chains were read from a single sample in a study of shared clonotypes between healthy human individuals. Only in-frame clones appear in the TCRdb table, and some are missing; sequencing was by immunoSEQ multiplex PCR. The sample has fewer than 2.5 million clones, approximately 94% seen once; the top ten hold approximately 0.35%. The sequencing input was naive CD4+ T cells from PBMCs. These receptors all stem from a man younger than 35 in good health. Some clones in this sample may be carry-over from other donors' samples. Both conserved end residues are part of each CDR3. D genes are given only for firm matches. Some rows have no size entry. The others give once, few or many, or a class for an expanded clone.

v_call,d_call,j_call,clone_size,cdr3_nt,cdr3_aa
TRBV7-8,NA,TRBJ1-5,once,TGTGCCAGCAGCTTAGTCCCGGGGGCTAGCAATCAGCCCCAGCATTTT,CASSLVPGASNQPQHF
TRBV10-2,NA,TRBJ1-1,NA,TGCGCCAGCAGTGTATCCCTGACAGGCGGTAGGAACACTGAAGCTTTCTTT,CASSVSLTGGRNTEAFF
TRBV19,TRBD2,TRBJ2-7,NA,TGTGCCAGTAGACCCGGGGGGTCCTCCTACGAGCAGTACTTC,CASRPGGSSYEQYF
TRBV9,NA,TRBJ2-5,NA,TGTGCCAGCAGCGTAGGACCCAGCGAGACCCAGTACTTC,CASSVGPSETQYF
TRBV9,NA,TRBJ2-3,NA,TGTGCCAGCGGCTGGGGAATCACAGATACGCAGTATTTT,CASGWGITDTQYF
TRBV11-3,TRBD2,TRBJ2-2,NA,TGTGCCAGCAGCCTTGGTAGCGGGAGCGGCACCGGGGAGCTGTTTTTT,CASSLGSGSGTGELFF
TRBV28,NA,TRBJ1-1,NA,TGTGCCAGCAGTTCCCCCGGACAGTTGAACACTGAAGCTTTCTTT,CASSSPGQLNTEAFF
TRBV18,NA,TRBJ1-1,once,TGTGCCAGCTCACCTTACACGTACGTTGAAGCTTTCTTT,CASSPYTYVEAFF
TRBV11-2,TRBD2,TRBJ2-7,NA,TGTGCCAGCAGCTTAAAAGGACTAGCGCACTACGAGCAGTACTTC,CASSLKGLAHYEQYF
TRBV25-1,NA,TRBJ2-3,NA,TGTGCCAGCAGTGATCGGGGTCACACAGATACGCAGTATTTT,CASSDRGHTDTQYF
TRBV27,NA,TRBJ2-1,NA,TGTGCCAGCAGTTTGGGGTTGGAGGGAGATGAGCAGTTCTTC,CASSLGLEGDEQFF
TRBV5-5,NA,TRBJ2-7,NA,TGTGCCAGCACCTCGGGGATTTACGAGCAGTACTTC,CASTSGIYEQYF
TRBV28,TRBD1,TRBJ2-2,NA,TGTGCCAGCAGTTTAAGCGGGACAGGGATCGGCTGGGAGCTGTTTTTT,CASSLSGTGIGWELFF
TRBV2,TRBD1,TRBJ1-5,once,TGTGCCAGCAGTGTCCCCCGGGACAGGGGGCAGGTCGGCAATCAGCCCCAGCATTTT,CASSVPRDRGQVGNQPQHF
TRBV30,NA,TRBJ1-6,NA,TGTGCCTGGACCACCGAGACACACAATAATTCACCCCTCCACTTT,CAWTTETHNNSPLHF
TRBV27,NA,TRBJ2-7,NA,TGTGCCAGCAGTTTATCGTCTGGGGCTAGCTGGTCCTACGAGCAGTACTTC,CASSLSSGASWSYEQYF
TRBV6-5,NA,TRBJ1-1,NA,TGTGCCAGCAGTTACGCACAGCGGGGCACTGAAGCTTTCTTT,CASSYAQRGTEAFF
TRBV29-1,NA,TRBJ2-5,NA,TGCAGCGGGGCCCACCATGGGGGGATCGAGACCCAGTACTTC,CSGAHHGGIETQYF
TRBV2,TRBD2,TRBJ2-3,NA,TGTGCCAGCAGGTGGCGGGGGAAGGCAGATACGCAGTATTTT,CASRWRGKADTQYF
TRBV29-1,NA,TRBJ2-6,NA,TGCAGCGTTAAGCATTCCGGGGCCAACGTCCTGACTTTC,CSVKHSGANVLTF
TRBV5-1,TRBD1,TRBJ1-2,NA,TGCGCCAGCAGCCCAGGGGCCCCGGACAGGGGGTATGGCTACACCTTC,CASSPGAPDRGYGYTF
TRBV7-9,NA,TRBJ2-3,NA,TGTGCCAGCAGCTGGTCGGCAGATACGCAGTATTTT,CASSWSADTQYF
TRBV30,NA,TRBJ1-2,NA,TGTGCCTGGAGTGTACAAGCCTCGAACTATGGCTACACCTTC,CAWSVQASNYGYTF
TRBV6-5,TRBD1,TRBJ1-3,NA,TGTGCCTCAGCGGCGCCGACAGGGGGAAACACCATATATTTT,CASAAPTGGNTIYF
TRBV2,TRBD1,TRBJ2-3,NA,TGTGCCAGCAGCGCAATCCCAGACAGGGGAGATACGCAGTATTTT,CASSAIPDRGDTQYF
TRBV20-1,NA,TRBJ2-5,NA,TGCAGTGCCCCCGGGTGGGAGACCCAGTACTTC,CSAPGWETQYF
TRBV7-2,NA,TRBJ2-1,NA,TGTGCCAGCAGCTTACGAATCCGGGCCAGGGTTTCCTACAATGAGCAGTTCTTC,CASSLRIRARVSYNEQFF
TRBV2,NA,TRBJ2-5,NA,TGTGCCAGCAGTGGATCAGGGGAGACCCAGTACTTC,CASSGSGETQYF
TRBV6-1,TRBD2,TRBJ2-7,NA,TGTGCCAGCGTGTGGGTAGCGGGGCAACGGGTGCAGTACTTC,CASVWVAGQRVQYF
TRBV28,NA,TRBJ1-2,NA,TGTGCCAGCAGCCCCTATAGTCCAACTACCTATGGCTACACCTTC,CASSPYSPTTYGYTF
TRBV28,NA,TRBJ1-6,NA,TGTGCCAGCAGTTCACCATATTCACCCCTCCACTTT,CASSSPYSPLHF
TRBV18,TRBD1,TRBJ2-1,NA,TGTGCCAGCTCACCAGGTGACAGGGTTTTGCGGTTCTTC,CASSPGDRVLRFF
TRBV5-1,TRBD1,TRBJ2-2,NA,TGCGCCAGCAGCAAAGAAGGACAGGGGATCGGGGAGCTGTTTTTT,CASSKEGQGIGELFF
TRBV6-4,TRBD2,TRBJ2-3,NA,TGTGCCAGCAGTGCCAGCGGGGGAGATACGCAGTATTTT,CASSASGGDTQYF
TRBV7-3,NA,TRBJ1-1,once,TGTGCCAGCGGGCTTCAGGGTGGCACTGAAGCTTTCTTT,CASGLQGGTEAFF
TRBV18,TRBD2,TRBJ2-5,NA,TGTGCCAGCTCACCCCAGGGACTAGCGGAAGAGACCCAGTACTTC,CASSPQGLAEETQYF
TRBV30,NA,TRBJ2-1,NA,TGTGCCTGGAGCCAGACACCTATGTCGGGGAATGAGCAGTTCTTC,CAWSQTPMSGNEQFF
TRBV7-2,NA,TRBJ1-2,NA,TGTGCCAGCAGCCGTGACAGCGACACTAACTATGGCTACACCTTC,CASSRDSDTNYGYTF